This TCR beta chain was found in a study of blood T cell repertoires in COVID-19. CDR1 is SEHNR, CDR2 FQNEAQ, per germline (reference sequence). This CDR3 has 15 amino acids. Trimming removed 5 bases from V and 2 bases from J, with 13 bases in between. As originally analysed: Reference gene primers were amplified, and this amplification served to estimate nucleated cell counts. TCRdb's table, derived via immunoSEQ multiplex PCR, lists solely in-frame clones and lacks some. V and J calls and clone size are those listed in that table; D and trimming were worked out from the DNA. The sample lists about 200,000 clones, nearly 90% seen once, with around a fifth in the top ten.

The receptor was derived from a man in his 60s with active or convalescent COVID-19. The chain employs TRBV7-9 and TRBJ2-1; D perhaps matches TRBD2 (6 bases). The source material was peripheral blood. The CDR3 protein is CASSPLAPAYNEQFF. The CDR3 DNA sequence: TGTGCCAGCAGCCCTCTAGCGCCAGCCTACAATGAGCAGTTCTTC.